What follows is one T cell receptor beta chain and its context. The target antigen is unknown. Some clones are missing from TCRdb's copy, which holds only in-frame ones; the method was immunoSEQ multiplex PCR. The sample contains 60,000 or so clones, approximately 86% of which appear only once. This CDR3 comprises 16 residues. Trimming shortened V by 6 bases and J by 1 base, and 16 bases separated the two germline ends. CDR1 and CDR2 (germline): MNHNY, SVGAGI (reference sequence). Patients had blood sampled at baseline and again on cycle 4 day 1 and cycle 7 day 1. This sample was included in a study of OX40 agonist ivuxolimab in advanced cancers. Study-wide context: Patients received ivuxolimab, an agonistic anti-OX40 (CD134) antibody. One hepatocellular carcinoma and a couple of cutaneous melanoma patients partially responded.

General study findings and limits: Averaged across samples, CD8+ T cells carried more expanded clones than CD4+ did.

The receptor comes from an adult with an advanced solid tumor such as melanoma, head and neck, liver or kidney cancer. This sequence joins TRBV6-6 and TRBJ2-1; D remains unclear. The sample in question was CD4+ or CD8+ T cells sorted from blood, obtained in a trial of the OX40 agonist ivuxolimab. In DNA form, the CDR3 reads TGTGCCAGCAGCAGAGAACAATCCCTATCCTACAATGAGCAGTTCTTC. It encodes CASSREQSLSYNEQFF.